The TCR beta chain described here comes from a study of cytomegalovirus exposure and HLA in healthy donors. Details on this clone: Its target is not known.

General observations from the study: TCR clusters originating in the first cohort tended to co-occur in the roughly 110 validation repertoires, according to a later analysis. High sensitivity and specificity were reportedly achieved when the classifier diagnosed cytomegalovirus status. The authors enumerated some 170 TCR beta chains as linked to cytomegalovirus.

Donors were drawn from the approximately 120-subject validation cohort, separate from the approximately 620-subject first cohort. CDR1 is LNHNV and CDR2 is YYDKDF in the germline V gene (reference sequence). This CDR3 has 15 amino acids. The ends were cut back, 0 bases at V and 0 bases at J, with 6 bases in the middle. Only in-frame clones appear in the TCRdb table, and some are missing; sequencing was by immunoSEQ multiplex PCR. The sample records a few hundred thousand clones, roughly 87% being singletons. This TCR was recovered from a man younger than 35 in good health and CMV-seropositive. The V call is TRBV15, the J call TRBJ1-3, with D possibly matching TRBD1 (6 bases). The specimen sequenced was PBMCs. In DNA, the CDR3 is TGTGCCACCAGCAGAGACAGGGGCTCTGGAAACACCATATATTTT. This gives the protein CATSRDRGSGNTIYF.